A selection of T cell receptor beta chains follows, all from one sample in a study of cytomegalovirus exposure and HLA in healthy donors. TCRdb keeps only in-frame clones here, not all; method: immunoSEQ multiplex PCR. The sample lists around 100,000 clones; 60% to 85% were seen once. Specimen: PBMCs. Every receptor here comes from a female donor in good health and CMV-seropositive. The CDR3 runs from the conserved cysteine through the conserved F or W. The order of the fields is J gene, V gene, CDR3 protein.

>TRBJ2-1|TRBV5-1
CASSPPGQYNEQFF
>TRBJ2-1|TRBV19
CATKRESSSYNEQFF
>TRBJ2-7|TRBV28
CASSSGLAGVVPRLEQYF
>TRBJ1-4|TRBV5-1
CASSGTGGTLATNEKLFF
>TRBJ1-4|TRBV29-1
CSVQDEKLFF
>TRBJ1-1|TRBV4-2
CASSHPGTGSNEAFF
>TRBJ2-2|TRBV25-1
CASKTGGNTGELFF
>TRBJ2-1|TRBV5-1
CASDTGTGTNEQFF
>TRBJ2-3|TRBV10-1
CASSESRDTQYF
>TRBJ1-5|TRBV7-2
CASSLRENNQPQHF
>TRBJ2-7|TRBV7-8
CASSHGDRDYEQYF
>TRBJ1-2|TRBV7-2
CASSYTGGVNYGYTF
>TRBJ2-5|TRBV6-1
CASSVGLAGGLIMSQYF
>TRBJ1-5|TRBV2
CASSPSGGNQPQHF
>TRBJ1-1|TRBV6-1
CASSPGQFMNTEAFF
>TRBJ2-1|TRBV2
CASTSNGQNYNEQFF
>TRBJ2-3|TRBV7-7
CASSLSSRTDTQYF
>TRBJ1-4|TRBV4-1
CASSPQPQGALNEKLFF
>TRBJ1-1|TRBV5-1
CASSLVTVNTEAFF
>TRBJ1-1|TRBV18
CASSMAGVGNTEAFF
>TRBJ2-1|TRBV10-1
CASSDPLPSSYNEQFF
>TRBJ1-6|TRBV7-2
CASSLNRDPLPIPHSPLHF
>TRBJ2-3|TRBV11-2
CASSLGLAGTGDTQYF
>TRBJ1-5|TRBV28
CASSRTGGISNQPQHF
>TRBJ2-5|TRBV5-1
CASSLESGGLETQYF
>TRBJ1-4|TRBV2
CASGPTGGEEKLFF
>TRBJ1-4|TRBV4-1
CASSHPQGAVFEKLFF
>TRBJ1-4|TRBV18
CASSQRTGWEKLFF
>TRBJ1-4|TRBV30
CAWSPGHLATNEKLFF
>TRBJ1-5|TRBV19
CASSPDSISNQPQHF
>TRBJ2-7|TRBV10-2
CASSEPLGLAGYGSYEQYF
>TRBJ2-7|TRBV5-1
CASSLRTGGGYSAWEQYF
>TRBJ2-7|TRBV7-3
CASSLSPRDRGRHEQYF
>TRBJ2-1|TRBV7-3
CASSLRGAGEQFF
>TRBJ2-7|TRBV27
CASREKTFSSSYEQYF
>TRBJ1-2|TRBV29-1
CSVEISYGYTF
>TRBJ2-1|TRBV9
CASSYTSGYNEQFF
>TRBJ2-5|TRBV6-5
CASSYYARGTQGTQYF
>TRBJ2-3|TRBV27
CASSRGLGLAGDTQYF
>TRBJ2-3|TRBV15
CATSSLRQTDTQYF
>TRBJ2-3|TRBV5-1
CASSQQGARTDTQYF
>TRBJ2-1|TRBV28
CASRPGSPAANEQFF
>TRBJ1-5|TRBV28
CASRLTGWRQPQHF
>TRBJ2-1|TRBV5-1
CASSLFPASGKYEQFF
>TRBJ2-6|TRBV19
CASSISQGTGANVLTF